These 24 T cell receptor beta chains were sequenced from one sample in a study of T-cell reconstitution after alpha-beta-depleted transplantation in children. Unique molecular identifiers tagged the TCRbeta library. TCRdb passed the PCR reads through MiXCR, listing each CDR3 protein once. The sample has approximately 430,000 distinct CDR3 sequences, 15% to 20% seen once; the top ten hold approximately 28%. The sample here was PBMCs, mostly from graft donor cells, taken 360 days after TCRalphabeta/CD19-depleted stem cell transplant. The receptors originated from a boy younger than two who had a stem cell transplant for Wiskott-Aldrich syndrome, so the T cells may come from the graft donor.

This clonotype was seen a few times. The conserved final phenylalanine or tryptophan is absent from the CDR3, which likely points to a read error. The DNA is left out, because the CDR3 cannot be placed on it with certainty; the CDR3 is given as TCRdb lists it. The chain combines TRBV4-3 with TRBJ2-1; the DNA was not used to check the table's D call, TRBD1. Counting both end residues, the CDR3 totals 13 amino acids. Germline loops: CDR1 LGHNA, CDR2 YSLEER. CDR3 amino acids: CASSQLGGDSRFL.

This sequence joins TRBV29-1 and TRBJ2-1; D not resolved. Germline CDR1 and CDR2: SQVTM and ANQGSEA. CDR3 length: 14 residues. With 0 bases removed from V and 4 bases from J, the gap between germline ends came to 10 bases. Here the CDR3 reads CSVEDIGYYNEQFF. The CDR3 DNA is TGCAGCGTTGAAGATATTGGCTATTACAATGAGCAGTTCTTC.

The chain joins TRBV20-1 to TRBJ2-7, with 8 bases identical to TRBD1. Trimming removed 5 bases from V and 5 bases from J; junction bases left unmatched: 5. Looked up from germline, CDR1 is DFQATT and CDR2 is SNEGSKA (reference sequence). The CDR3 extends over 12 amino acids. The CDR3 loop reads CSAGQGWDEQYF. The CDR3 region has the DNA TGCAGTGCTGGACAGGGCTGGGACGAGCAGTACTTC.

This clonotype was seen more than once but under ten times. The chain employs TRBV12-3 or TRBV12-4 and TRBJ2-1, with 14 bases lining up with TRBD2. V lost 0 bases, J lost 0 bases, and 7 bases stayed unmatched. The CDR3 length is 20 residues. The CDR3 loop is CASSLAGGLAGASSYNEQFF. The CDR3, as DNA: TGTGCCAGCAGTTTAGCCGGGGGACTAGCGGGGGCCAGCTCCTACAATGAGCAGTTCTTC.

This clonotype was counted only a few times. The gene calls are TRBV7-2 and TRBJ2-6; D assignment may be TRBD1 or TRBD2 (5 bases each). The germline V and J ends were trimmed by 5 bases and 0 bases, with 14 bases remaining between them. The CDR3 contains 17 residues. Germline assignment: CDR1 SGHTA and CDR2 FQGNSA. The chain's CDR3 is CASSRPTRGSGANVLTF. The DNA of the CDR3 is TGTGCCAGCAGCCGCCCAACTAGGGGCTCTGGGGCCAACGTCCTGACTTTC.

The V and J genes are TRBV10-3 and TRBJ2-3; D may correspond to TRBD1 or TRBD2 (6 bases each). Trimming left V 6 bases short and J 2 bases short, with 9 bases between. The V gene's germline CDR1 is ENHRY and CDR2 SYGVKD. This CDR3 has 13 amino acids. The CDR3 here is CAIREGVTDTQYF. In DNA, the CDR3 is TGTGCCATCAGGGAGGGGGTCACAGATACGCAGTATTTT.

Only a few counts were recorded for this clonotype. The chain uses TRBV12-3 or TRBV12-4 and TRBJ2-5, with a weak D call TRBD2 (5 bases). V shed 5 bases and J shed 2 bases, with 18 bases lying between them. The CDR3 runs to 16 residues. Here the CDR3 reads CASSPRKGVGQETQYF. CDR3 nucleotides: TGTGCCAGCAGTCCTAGAAAGGGAGTGGGTCAAGAGACCCAGTACTTC.

This clonotype was recorded many times. V and J are TRBV7-9 and TRBJ1-4; TRBD1 is a possible D gene (5 bases). CDR3 length: 14 residues. Germline V gives CDR1 SEHNR, CDR2 FQNEAQ (reference sequence). The V gene lost 6 bases and the J gene lost 7 bases, with 15 bases spanning the gap. This CDR3 reads CASRRDRLREKLFF. CDR3 bases: TGTGCCAGCAGGCGGGACCGCTTGCGTGAAAAACTGTTTTTT. Full variable domain (remainder filled in from reference TRBV7-9 and TRBJ1-4): DTGVSQNPRHKITKRGQNVTFRCDPISEHNRLYWYRQTLGQGPEFLTYFQNEAQLEKSRLLSDRFSAERPKGSFSTLEIQRTEQGDSAMYLCASRRDRLREKLFFGSGTQLSVL.

V and J are TRBV12-3 or TRBV12-4 and TRBJ2-3; D possibly matches TRBD1 or TRBD2 (5 bases each). The CDR3 length is 16 residues. Trimming removed 6 bases at V and 4 bases at J, with 20 bases between. The CDR3 here is CASRLSFRGRSDTQYF. Here the CDR3 DNA reads TGTGCCAGCAGGTTAAGTTTTCGGGGCAGATCAGATACGCAGTATTTT.

This clonotype was detected only a few times. The chain employs TRBV6-1 and TRBJ2-3; TRBD2 agrees at 7 bases. The CDR3 totals 14 residues. Germline trimming cut 6 bases from V and 2 bases from J; bases unmatched to any gene: 5. The germline gives CDR1 MNHNS, CDR2 SASEGT. The CDR3 protein is CASRALAPTDTQYF. Written as DNA, the CDR3 is TGTGCCAGCAGGGCACTAGCGCCCACAGATACGCAGTATTTT.

In this sample, this clonotype turned up a few times. This chain joins TRBV15 and TRBJ2-5; D is unresolved. Germline V CDR1 and CDR2: LNHNV, YYDKDF (reference sequence). CDR3 length equals 13 residues. V was pared by 0 bases and J by 3 bases, with 5 bases between. The CDR3 DNA reads TGTGCCACCAGCAGAGAAGCTGAAGAGACCCAGTACTTC. Translation gives CATSREAEETQYF.

The chain uses TRBV4-3 and TRBJ2-3; the D is unclear. The germline CDR1 and CDR2 sequences are LGHNA and YSLEER. Trimming removed 1 base from V and 2 bases from J, with 13 bases in between. This CDR3 comprises 16 residues. The DNA of the CDR3 is TGCGCCAGCAGCCAAGTTTTGGGGATATACACAGATACGCAGTATTTT. Translating it yields CASSQVLGIYTDTQYF.

This clonotype was counted many times. V and J are TRBV13 and TRBJ2-3; D is unclear. The CDR3 is 15 residues long. The germline gives CDR1 PRHDT, CDR2 FYEKMQ (reference sequence). V was clipped by 5 bases and J by 0 bases, with 12 bases between them. In DNA, the CDR3 is TGTGCCAGCAGCCCCCGCCTGGGTAGCACAGATACGCAGTATTTT. The encoded protein is CASSPRLGSTDTQYF.

This clonotype came up a few times. The chain links TRBV7-8 to TRBJ2-5, with D perhaps matching TRBD2 (6 bases). Trimming stripped 5 bases from V and 5 bases from J, with 9 bases between. CDR3 length: 12 residues. CDR1 is SGHVS, CDR2 FQNEAQ, per germline. This CDR3 is CASSIRGETQYF. The CDR3 DNA follows: TGTGCCAGCAGCATTCGGGGGGAGACCCAGTACTTC.

This clonotype came up a few times. V is TRBV28 and J is TRBJ2-3; D is unresolved. This CDR3 contains 16 residues. V was shortened by 1 base and J by 1 base, with 12 bases between the two germline ends. In germline, CDR1 is MDHEN, CDR2 SYDVKM. The CDR3 spells CASSLYQATGTDTQYF. The CDR3 nucleotides read TGTGCCAGCAGTTTATACCAGGCAACCGGCACAGATACGCAGTATTTT. Together with reference TRBV28 and TRBJ2-3, the CDR3 gives the full variable domain: DVKVTQSSRYLVKRTGEKVFLECVQDMDHENMFWYRQDPGLGLRLIYFSYDVKMKEKGDIPEGYSVSREKKERFSLILESASTNQTSMYLCASSLYQATGTDTQYFGPGTRLTVL.

The J gene is TRBJ2-7, the V gene TRBV24-1, with D uncertain. Trimming cost V 4 bases and J 3 bases, with 27 bases left between them. This CDR3 has 19 residues. Germline loops: CDR1 KGHDR, CDR2 SFDVKD. The CDR3 bases are TGTGCCACCAGTGAGGGTCCGCCGCAAGGGTCTCGGTATAACTACGAGCAGTACTTC. Protein sequence: CATSEGPPQGSRYNYEQYF.

The chain combines TRBV6-5 with TRBJ1-2, with D maybe TRBD1 (6 bases). Germline CDR1 reads MNHEY; CDR2 reads SVGAGI. The ends were cut back, 2 bases at V and 1 base at J, with 17 bases in the middle. This CDR3 is built from 17 residues. The CDR3: CASSYLRGAFLNYGYTF. The CDR3 DNA reads as TGTGCCAGCAGTTACCTTCGGGGGGCCTTCCTTAACTATGGCTACACCTTC.

The J gene is TRBJ2-5, the V gene TRBV14; D might be TRBD2 (6 bases). V lost 1 base, J lost 4 bases, and 16 bases lay in between. Germline loops: CDR1 SGHDN, CDR2 FVKESK. The CDR3 sequence is 16 residues long. In nucleotides, the CDR3 is TGTGCCAGCAGCCAAGTCCCGGGAGACCTCCGAGAGACCCAGTACTTC. Its translation is CASSQVPGDLRETQYF.

This clonotype came up many times. The genes are TRBV20-1 and TRBJ2-5, with 7 bases lining up with TRBD1. Germline V gene lookup returns CDR1 DFQATT and CDR2 SNEGSKA (reference sequence). The CDR3 has 13 residues. V dropped 5 bases and J dropped 2; count of bases not matched to a gene: 5. CDR3 bases: TGCAGTGCTGAGGTGGGACAGCAAGAGACCCAGTACTTC. Translation: CSAEVGQQETQYF.

This clonotype has only one observation. The chain is built from TRBV2 and TRBJ1-4; D remains ambiguous. CDR3 size: 15 residues. V was pared by 0 bases and J by 8 bases, with 13 bases between. The germline gives CDR1 SNHLY, CDR2 FYNNEI. The CDR3: CASSEALRSREKLFF. The CDR3 region has the DNA TGTGCCAGCAGTGAAGCCTTACGGTCGCGGGAAAAACTGTTTTTT.

This clonotype was seen just once. The DNA for the CDR3 is TGCGCCAGCAGCGTCCTAGCGGGAGTGCCCCAAAGCAACGAGCAGTACTTC. Translated, it gives CASSVLAGVPQSNEQYF. This chain joins TRBV10-2 and TRBJ2-7; 10 bases are shared with TRBD2. CDR1 and CDR2 (germline): WSHSY, SAAADI. Trimming cost V 6 bases and J 5 bases; bases outside gene matches: 16. This CDR3 has 17 amino acids.

The J gene is TRBJ2-7, the V gene TRBV20-1; 9 bases are a match to TRBD2. CDR3 size: 14 residues. V lost 4 bases, J lost 2 bases, and 6 bases stayed unmatched. Looked up from germline, CDR1 is DFQATT and CDR2 is SNEGSKA (reference sequence). This CDR3 is CSANRLAVPYEQYF. The CDR3 DNA reads TGCAGTGCTAACCGACTAGCGGTTCCCTACGAGCAGTACTTC.

This sequence joins TRBV7-2 and TRBJ2-7, with no clear D. This CDR3 has 12 amino acids. CDR1 is SGHTA, CDR2 FQGNSA, per germline. V was shortened by 1 base and J by 6 bases, with 7 bases between the two germline ends. Here the CDR3 reads CASSLVISEQYF. In DNA, the CDR3 is TGTGCCAGCAGCTTAGTAATAAGCGAGCAGTACTTC.

This clonotype has more than one count but fewer than ten. The rearrangement links TRBV29-1 to TRBJ2-5, with D maybe TRBD1 (5 bases). V was cut by 2 bases and J by 0 bases, with 7 bases left in between. CDR3 length: 13 residues. CDR1 and CDR2 from the germline V gene are SQVTM and ANQGSEA. CDR3 sequence: CSVEWGYQETQYF. The CDR3 DNA follows: TGCAGCGTTGAATGGGGCTACCAAGAGACCCAGTACTTC.